The entry that follows covers one T cell receptor beta chain sequence. Generated by immunoSEQ multiplex PCR, the TCRdb table keeps only in-frame clones and is missing some. Counted here are around 250,000 clones, approximately 80% occurring once; the ten biggest clones make up around 2%. The germline gives CDR1 KGHSH, CDR2 LQKENI. V lost 5 bases, J lost 5 bases, and 3 bases stayed unmatched. This CDR3 is 13 amino acids long. This specimen belongs to a study of blood T cell repertoires in COVID-19. Study overall: PBMCs, B-cell-depleted T cells, or T cells provided the cDNA or gDNA that made up the material.

The chain uses TRBV18 and TRBJ1-5; 7 positions agree with TRBD1. This TCR was sampled from a man under 40 who had recovered from COVID-19. The specimen was peripheral blood. Here the CDR3 reads CASSSDRDQPQHF. The DNA for the CDR3 is TGTGCCAGCTCATCCGACAGGGATCAGCCCCAGCATTTT.